Shown below are 5 T cell receptor beta chains from a single sample sequenced in a study of blood T cell repertoires in COVID-19. Only in-frame clones appear in the TCRdb table, and some are missing; sequencing was by immunoSEQ multiplex PCR. The table lists around 290,000 clones, 91% of them singletons. Input material: peripheral blood. All receptors derive from a woman aged 30 to 39 with COVID-19, enrolled during active disease.

This sequence joins TRBV6-5 and TRBJ1-2; maybe TRBD1 (5 bases). The V gene's germline CDR1 is MNHEY and CDR2 SVGAGI. Trimming pared 5 bases from V and 8 bases from J, leaving 15 bases between. CDR3 length: 13 residues. The CDR3 sequence: CASSRKQEYGYTF. The CDR3, as DNA: TGTGCCAGCAGTCGGAAACAGGAATACGGCTACACCTTC.

The chain uses TRBV19 and TRBJ1-1; 9 bases fit TRBD1. CDR1 and CDR2 from the germline V gene are LNHDA and SQIVND (reference sequence). The CDR3 contains 17 residues. V dropped 6 bases and J dropped 2; count of bases not matched to a gene: 13. CDR3 in amino acids: CASSKRDRVGKNTEAFF. The DNA of the CDR3 is TGTGCCAGTAGCAAACGGGACAGGGTGGGAAAAAACACTGAAGCTTTCTTT.

The J gene is TRBJ2-1, the V gene TRBV18; TRBD1 might be the D (5 bases). Trimming pared 5 bases from V and 8 bases from J, leaving 16 bases between. Germline-derived CDR1 and CDR2 are KGHSH and LQKENI. The CDR3 length is 14 residues. Written as DNA, the CDR3 is TGTGCCAGCTCAAAGGGGCAACAATCGGATGAGCAGTTCTTC. Translating it yields CASSKGQQSDEQFF.

V usage is TRBV6-5 and J usage is TRBJ1-1; 9 positions agree with TRBD1. Looked up from germline, CDR1 is MNHEY and CDR2 is SVGAGI. The CDR3 is made up of 14 amino acids. The J segment lost 6 bases and the V segment lost 8 bases, leaving 10 bases of the junction unmatched. Here the CDR3 reads CASRGTGIFAEAFF. DNA of the CDR3: TGTGCCAGCCGAGGGACAGGGATCTTCGCTGAAGCTTTCTTT.

The chain links TRBV5-4 to TRBJ1-1, with D perhaps TRBD1 (6 bases). V dropped 0 bases and J dropped 0 bases, with 9 bases sitting between them. The CDR3 covers 15 residues. Germline V gives CDR1 SGHNT, CDR2 YYREEE (reference sequence). The CDR3 is CASSLAGVVNTEAFF. CDR3 DNA sequence: TGTGCCAGCAGCTTGGCAGGGGTAGTGAACACTGAAGCTTTCTTT.